What follows are 23 T cell receptor beta chains derived from one specimen sequenced in a study of blood T cell repertoires in COVID-19. Sequencing was performed with immunoSEQ multiplex PCR; in TCRdb, only in-frame clones are kept and a portion is missing. Of some 160,000 clones in the sample, about 90% were seen once. The specimen sequenced was peripheral blood. All receptors derive from a man aged 55 to 70 with acute or convalescent COVID-19.

The chain joins TRBV6-5 to TRBJ1-6; D remains ambiguous. The CDR3 length is 13 residues. Trimming pared 0 bases from V and 10 bases from J, leaving 7 bases between. CDR1 is MNHEY and CDR2 is SVGAGI in the germline V gene. The DNA of the CDR3 is TGTGCCAGCAGTTACTCGGGCCTATCACCCCTCCACTTT. Its protein product is CASSYSGLSPLHF.

In this sample, this clone turned up a few times. This rearrangement joins TRBV14 to TRBJ2-3; a possible D gene is TRBD1 (6 bases). CDR1 and CDR2 (germline): SGHDN, FVKESK. The V end lost 0 bases, the J end lost 2 bases, and 12 bases lay between the germline ends. The CDR3 loop spans 16 amino acids. The CDR3 sequence is CASSQDRGGDTDTQYF. DNA of the CDR3: TGTGCCAGCAGCCAAGATCGAGGGGGAGACACAGATACGCAGTATTTT.

This clone was recorded a few times. CDR3 nucleotides: TGTGCCATCAGTGAACAGGGGGCAGATACGCAGTATTTT. The encoded protein is CAISEQGADTQYF. The V call is TRBV10-3, the J call TRBJ2-3, with TRBD1 identical over 8 bases. The V segment lost 3 bases and the J segment 4 bases; nucleotides outside the gene matches: 0. The CDR3 consists of 13 residues. The germline V gene has CDR1 ENHRY and CDR2 SYGVKD.

About this clone: The same CDR3 arises from other DNA sequences in this sample as well. The chain uses TRBV6-5 and TRBJ1-2; weak D call: TRBD1 (6 bases). Germline CDR1 and CDR2: MNHEY and SVGAGI. Trimming took 2 bases from V and 7 from J, leaving 8 bases between them. The CDR3 covers 12 residues. The CDR3 sequence is CASSYAGVGYTF. In nucleotides, the CDR3 is TGTGCCAGCAGTTACGCAGGGGTTGGCTACACCTTC.

The V and J genes are TRBV19 and TRBJ2-2, with TRBD1 as a possible D gene (6 bases). V gave up 4 bases and J gave up 3 bases, with 9 bases separating them. Germline V lookup: CDR1 LNHDA, CDR2 SQIVND (reference sequence). CDR3 size: 14 residues. In DNA, the CDR3 is TGTGCCAGTAGTACCCGACAGGACACCGGGGAGCTGTTTTTT. This sequence encodes CASSTRQDTGELFF.

The chain recombines TRBV5-1 with TRBJ1-6, with 7 bases that match TRBD1. V shed 4 bases and J 10 bases; nucleotides not matched to a gene: 20. Germline V CDR1 and CDR2: SGHRS, YFSETQ. The CDR3 extends over 18 amino acids. The CDR3 DNA reads as TGCGCCAGCAGCATATCTACTTTACAGGGGATATTGGGATCACCCCTCCACTTT. Its protein is CASSISTLQGILGSPLHF.

The chain combines TRBV3-1 (or the pseudogene TRBV3-2) with TRBJ2-4, with D tentatively TRBD2 (7 bases). The ends were cut back, 4 bases at V and 7 bases at J, with 11 bases in the middle. CDR3 length equals 13 residues. Germline values: CDR1 LGHDT, CDR2 YNNKEL (reference sequence). The CDR3 sequence is CASSLGGANIQYF. In DNA, the CDR3 is TGTGCCAGCAGCCTGGGGGGGGCGAACATTCAGTACTTC.

This chain joins TRBV9 and TRBJ2-3, with TRBD2 identical over 9 bases. Germline V gene data show CDR1 as SGDLS and CDR2 as YYNGEE. Losses at the gene ends were 0 bases for V and 0 bases for J; bases not matched to a gene: 5. The CDR3 spans 17 residues. The CDR3 DNA reads TGTGCCAGCAGCGTAGAAACGGCGGGGGGGAGCACAGATACGCAGTATTTT. It yields the protein CASSVETAGGSTDTQYF.

The chain carries TRBV23-1 and TRBJ1-6; no clear D. TRBV23-1 is noted as an ORF with a role that remains uncertain. Trimming took off 0 bases at V and 3 bases at J, with 9 bases between the two ends. CDR3 length: 16 amino acids. Written as DNA, the CDR3 is TGCGCCAGCAGTCAATCGGCGGTTTTCTATAATTCACCCCTCCACTTT. Amino acid sequence: CASSQSAVFYNSPLHF.

The chain is built from TRBV30 and TRBJ2-2; no clear D. Germline values: CDR1 GTSNPN, CDR2 SVGIG (reference sequence). V was trimmed by 2 bases and J by 7 bases, leaving 5 bases between them. The CDR3 has 11 amino acids. CDR3 region: CAWSSVGELFF. CDR3 coding DNA: TGTGCCTGGAGTTCGGTCGGGGAGCTGTTTTTT.

The chain is built from TRBV5-6 and TRBJ1-5, with 7 bases identical to TRBD1. CDR3 length equals 16 residues. The trim removed 3 bases at V and 0 bases at J, leaving 6 bases unmatched. In germline, CDR1 is SGHDT, CDR2 YYEEEE. The CDR3 reads CASSYRGATSNQPQHF. In DNA, the CDR3 is TGTGCCAGCAGCTACAGGGGAGCAACTAGCAATCAGCCCCAGCATTTT.

The genes are TRBV5-6 and TRBJ1-4, with 11 bases identical to TRBD1. Trimming cost V 3 bases and J 8 bases; bases outside gene matches: 3. CDR1 is SGHDT, CDR2 YYEEEE, per germline. The CDR3 is 14 amino acids. CDR3 region: CASSSGTGGEKLFF. For the CDR3, the DNA is TGTGCCAGCAGCTCCGGGACAGGGGGGGAAAAACTGTTTTTT.

The chain joins TRBV5-4 to TRBJ2-1; tentative D call: TRBD2 (5 bases). Germline V gene data show CDR1 as SGHNT and CDR2 as YYREEE (reference sequence). The CDR3 spans 13 residues. V was shortened by 0 bases and J by 7 bases, with 8 bases between the two germline ends. The CDR3 is CASSLVGENEQFF. In DNA form, the CDR3 reads TGTGCCAGCAGCTTGGTCGGGGAGAATGAGCAGTTCTTC.

V usage is TRBV7-8 and J usage is TRBJ2-1; the match to TRBD1 covers 7 bases. This CDR3 comprises 13 residues. The junction had 5 bases not matched to a gene; V was cut back by 6 bases and J by 6 bases. CDR1 is SGHVS and CDR2 is FQNEAQ in the germline V gene. The CDR3 region is CASRKTGSNEQFF. CDR3 DNA: TGTGCCAGCAGGAAGACAGGGTCCAATGAGCAGTTCTTC.

The genes are TRBV19 and TRBJ1-2; a weak D match, TRBD1 (5 bases). Trimming took 2 bases from V and 4 from J, leaving 8 bases between them. From germline, CDR1 is LNHDA and CDR2 SQIVND (reference sequence). The CDR3 is 13 amino acids. CDR3 protein: CASSIPDSYGYTF. CDR3 DNA: TGTGCCAGTAGTATACCCGACAGCTATGGCTACACCTTC.

The rearrangement joins TRBV7-8 to TRBJ2-1; no reliable D call. Trimming cost V 2 bases and J 0 bases, with 8 bases left between them. The CDR3 is 15 amino acids. Germline CDR1 is SGHVS and CDR2 is FQNEAQ. The CDR3 loop is CASSLTQVSYNEQFF. The CDR3 coding sequence is TGTGCCAGCAGCTTAACTCAGGTCTCCTACAATGAGCAGTTCTTC.

This chain links TRBV7-2 with TRBJ1-4, with 7 positions matching TRBD1. Germline assignment: CDR1 SGHTA and CDR2 FQGNSA. The CDR3 is 13 residues long. V lost 1 base, J lost 10 bases, and 3 bases stayed unmatched. This chain's CDR3 is CASSLDAGGKLFF. CDR3 in DNA: TGTGCCAGCAGCTTAGACGCAGGGGGAAAACTGTTTTTT.

Only a few counts were recorded for this clone. The J gene is TRBJ1-2, the V gene TRBV24-1; D perhaps matches TRBD1 (6 bases). V shed 4 bases and J shed 6 bases, with 11 bases lying between them. The length of the CDR3 is 13 residues. Per the germline V gene, CDR1 is KGHDR and CDR2 is SFDVKD. CDR3 DNA: TGTGCCACCAGTGACCCGTACAGGGATGGCTACACCTTC. Its translation: CATSDPYRDGYTF.

The rearrangement joins TRBV29-1 to TRBJ2-1; 11 nucleotides match TRBD2. The germline CDR1 and CDR2 sequences are SQVTM and ANQGSEA. V shed 4 bases and J 4 bases; nucleotides not matched to a gene: 0. CDR3 length equals 13 residues. CDR3 amino acids: CSVGTSGYNEQFF. Written as DNA, the CDR3 is TGCAGCGTTGGGACTAGCGGGTACAATGAGCAGTTCTTC.

In this sample, this clone turned up a few times. The chain employs TRBV3-1 (or the pseudogene TRBV3-2) and TRBJ1-6, with TRBD1 as a possible D gene (5 bases). Deletions cut 4 bases from V and 6 bases from J, with 16 bases between. The CDR3 is 16 residues long. Germline CDR1 reads LGHDT; CDR2 reads YNNKEL (reference sequence). This CDR3 is CASSRPPTEFNSPLHF. The CDR3 DNA sequence: TGTGCCAGCAGCCGACCCCCGACAGAATTTAATTCACCCCTCCACTTT.

The gene calls are TRBV6-2 or TRBV6-3 and TRBJ1-1; no firm D call. Trimming removed 6 bases at V and 1 base at J, with 9 bases between. Germline-derived CDR1 and CDR2 are MNHEY and SVGEGT. The CDR3 covers 13 residues. The DNA for the CDR3 is TGTGCCAGCAGCAGCGACGGGAACACTGAAGCTTTCTTT. It encodes CASSSDGNTEAFF.

The chain is built from TRBV5-1 and TRBJ1-1; TRBD1 is a possible D gene (6 bases). V shed 3 bases and J shed 4 bases, with 10 bases lying between them. Germline CDR1 and CDR2: SGHRS and YFSETQ. The CDR3 spans 13 residues. CDR3 sequence (DNA): TGCGCCAGCAGCTCAGGGGCCGGCACTGAAGCTTTCTTT. This encodes CASSSGAGTEAFF. The full variable domain, completed using reference TRBV5-1 and TRBJ1-1, is KAGVTQTPRYLIKTRGQQVTLSCSPISGHRSVSWYQQTPGQGLQFLFEYFSETQRNKGNFPGRFSGRQFSNSRSEMNVSTLELGDSALYLCASSSGAGTEAFFGQGTRLTVV.

The V gene is TRBV10-3, the J gene TRBJ2-1, with D possibly being TRBD2 (6 bases). Germline V CDR1 and CDR2: ENHRY, SYGVKD. The CDR3 length is 14 residues. V lost 0 bases, J lost 4 bases, and 7 bases lay in between. CDR3 amino acids: CAISESGRYNEQFF. CDR3 coding DNA: TGTGCCATCAGTGAGTCGGGGAGGTACAATGAGCAGTTCTTC.